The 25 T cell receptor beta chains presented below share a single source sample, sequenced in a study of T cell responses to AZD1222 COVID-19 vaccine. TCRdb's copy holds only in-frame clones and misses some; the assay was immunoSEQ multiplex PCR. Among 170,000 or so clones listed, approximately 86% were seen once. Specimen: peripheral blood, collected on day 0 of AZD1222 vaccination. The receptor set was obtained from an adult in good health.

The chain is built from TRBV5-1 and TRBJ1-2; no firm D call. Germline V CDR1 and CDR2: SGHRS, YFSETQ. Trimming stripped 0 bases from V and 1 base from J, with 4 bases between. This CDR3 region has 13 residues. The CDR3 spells CASSLENNYGYTF. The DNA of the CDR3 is TGCGCCAGCAGCTTGGAGAATAACTATGGCTACACCTTC.

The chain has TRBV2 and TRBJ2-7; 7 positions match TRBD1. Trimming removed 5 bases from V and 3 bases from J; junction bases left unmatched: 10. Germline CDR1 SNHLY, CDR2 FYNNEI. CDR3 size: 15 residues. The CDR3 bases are TGTGCCAGCAGTTCAGTACAGGGGCCCCTCTACGAGCAGTACTTC. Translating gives CASSSVQGPLYEQYF.

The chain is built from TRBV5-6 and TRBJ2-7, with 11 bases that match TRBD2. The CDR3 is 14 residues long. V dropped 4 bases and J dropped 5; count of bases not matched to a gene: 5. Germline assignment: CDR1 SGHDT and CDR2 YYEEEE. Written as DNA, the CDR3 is TGTGCCAGCAGCCTGGGACTAGCGGTGGACGAGCAGTACTTC. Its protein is CASSLGLAVDEQYF.

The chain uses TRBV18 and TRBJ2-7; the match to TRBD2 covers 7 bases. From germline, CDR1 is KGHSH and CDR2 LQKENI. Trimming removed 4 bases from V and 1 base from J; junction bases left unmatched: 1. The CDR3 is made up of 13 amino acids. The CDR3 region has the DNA TGTGCCAGCTCACAGGGACTATCCTACGAGCAGTACTTC. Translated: CASSQGLSYEQYF.

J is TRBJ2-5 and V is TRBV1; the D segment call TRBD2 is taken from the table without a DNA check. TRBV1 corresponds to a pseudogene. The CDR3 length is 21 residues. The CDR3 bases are TGCACCAGCAGCCAAGATCTATCCCTTTCAACTAGCGGGAGGGAAAAAGAGACCCAGTACTTC. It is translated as CTSSQDLSLSTSGREKETQYF.

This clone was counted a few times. This CDR3 reads CASINGDREDQPQHF. CDR3 DNA sequence: TGTGCCAGCATTAACGGGGACAGGGAGGATCAGCCCCAGCATTTT. The chain joins TRBV6-8 to TRBJ1-5; 9 nucleotides agree with TRBD1. This CDR3 contains 15 residues. Trimming took 7 bases from V and 5 from J; bases not matched to a gene: 9. The germline CDR1 and CDR2 sequences are MNHGY and SAAAGT.

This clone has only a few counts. Written as DNA, the CDR3 is TGCGCCAGCAGGGGGACTAGCGGGCAGCCTATATACGAGCAGTACTTC. The encoded protein is CASRGTSGQPIYEQYF. J is TRBJ2-7 and V is TRBV5-1, with TRBD2 matching over 12 bases. This CDR3 spans 16 amino acids. Unmatched junction bases numbered 10, after V lost 5 bases and J lost 4 bases. Per the germline V gene, CDR1 is SGHRS and CDR2 is YFSETQ.

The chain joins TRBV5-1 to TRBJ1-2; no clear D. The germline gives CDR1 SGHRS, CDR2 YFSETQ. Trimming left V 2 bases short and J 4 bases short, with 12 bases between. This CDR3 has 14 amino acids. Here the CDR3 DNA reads TGCGCCAGCAGCTTCTTAACCGTGGGCTATGGCTACACCTTC. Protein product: CASSFLTVGYGYTF. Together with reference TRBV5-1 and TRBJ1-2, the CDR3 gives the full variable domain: KAGVTQTPRYLIKTRGQQVTLSCSPISGHRSVSWYQQTPGQGLQFLFEYFSETQRNKGNFPGRFSGRQFSNSRSEMNVSTLELGDSALYLCASSFLTVGYGYTFGSGTRLTVV.

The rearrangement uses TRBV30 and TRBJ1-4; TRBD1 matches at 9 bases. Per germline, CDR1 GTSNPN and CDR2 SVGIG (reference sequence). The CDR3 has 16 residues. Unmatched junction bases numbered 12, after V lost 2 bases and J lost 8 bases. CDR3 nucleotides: TGTGCCTGGAGTACCCTTCCGGGACAGGGCAGCGAAAAACTGTTTTTT. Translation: CAWSTLPGQGSEKLFF.

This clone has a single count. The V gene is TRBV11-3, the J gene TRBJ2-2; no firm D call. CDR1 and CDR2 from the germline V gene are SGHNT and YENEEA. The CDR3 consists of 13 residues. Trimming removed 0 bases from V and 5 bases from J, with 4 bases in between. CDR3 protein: CASSLDLTGELFF. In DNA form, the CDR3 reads TGTGCCAGCAGCTTAGACCTGACCGGGGAGCTGTTTTTT.

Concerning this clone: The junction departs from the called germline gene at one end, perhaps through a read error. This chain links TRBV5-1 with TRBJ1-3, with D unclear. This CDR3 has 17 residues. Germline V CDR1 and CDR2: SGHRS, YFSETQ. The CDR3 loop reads CASSLELNTFSANTIYF. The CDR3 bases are TGCGCCAGCAGCTTGGAGCTCAATACCTTCTCTGCAAACACCATATATTTT.

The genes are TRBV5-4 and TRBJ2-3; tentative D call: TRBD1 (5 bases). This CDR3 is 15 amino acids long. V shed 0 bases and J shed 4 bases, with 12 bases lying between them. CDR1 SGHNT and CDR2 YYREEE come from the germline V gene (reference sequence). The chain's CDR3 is CASSLVGVGADTQYF. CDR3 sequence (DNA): TGTGCCAGCAGCTTGGTTGGGGTAGGGGCAGATACGCAGTATTTT. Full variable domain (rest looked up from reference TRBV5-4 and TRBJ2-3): ETGVTQSPTHLIKTRGQQVTLRCSSQSGHNTVSWYQQALGQGPQFIFQYYREEENGRGNFPPRFSGLQFPNYSSELNVNALELDDSALYLCASSLVGVGADTQYFGPGTRLTVL.

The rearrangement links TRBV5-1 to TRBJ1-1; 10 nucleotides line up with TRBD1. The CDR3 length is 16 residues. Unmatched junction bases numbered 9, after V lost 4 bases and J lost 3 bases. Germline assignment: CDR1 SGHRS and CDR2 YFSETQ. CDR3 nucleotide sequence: TGCGCCAGCAGCATCACCCCCGGACAGGGGGACACTGAAGCTTTCTTT. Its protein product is CASSITPGQGDTEAFF.

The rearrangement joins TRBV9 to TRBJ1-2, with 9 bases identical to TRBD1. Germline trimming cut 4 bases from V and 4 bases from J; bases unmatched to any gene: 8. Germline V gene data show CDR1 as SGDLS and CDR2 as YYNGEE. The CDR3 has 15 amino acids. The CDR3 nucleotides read TGTGCCAGCAGCCACACGGGACAGGGACTCTATGGCTACACCTTC. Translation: CASSHTGQGLYGYTF. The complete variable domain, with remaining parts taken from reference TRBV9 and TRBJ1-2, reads DSGVTQTPKHLITATGQRVTLRCSPRSGDLSVYWYQQSLDQGLQFLIQYYNGEERAKGNILERFSAQQFPDLHSELNLSSLELGDSALYFCASSHTGQGLYGYTFGSGTRLTVV.

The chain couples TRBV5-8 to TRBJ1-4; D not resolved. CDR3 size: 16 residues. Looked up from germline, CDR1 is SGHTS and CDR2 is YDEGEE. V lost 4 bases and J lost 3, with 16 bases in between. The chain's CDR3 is CASSPTPRGPNEKLFF. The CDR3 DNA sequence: TGTGCCAGCAGCCCAACCCCCCGCGGTCCTAATGAAAAACTGTTTTTT.

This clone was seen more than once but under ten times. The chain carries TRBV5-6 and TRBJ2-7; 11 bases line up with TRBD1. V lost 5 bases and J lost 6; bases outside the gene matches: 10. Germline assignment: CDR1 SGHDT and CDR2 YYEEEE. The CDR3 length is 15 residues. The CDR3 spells CASRLAGQGASEQYF. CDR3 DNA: TGTGCCAGCAGGTTAGCCGGACAGGGGGCTTCCGAGCAGTACTTC.

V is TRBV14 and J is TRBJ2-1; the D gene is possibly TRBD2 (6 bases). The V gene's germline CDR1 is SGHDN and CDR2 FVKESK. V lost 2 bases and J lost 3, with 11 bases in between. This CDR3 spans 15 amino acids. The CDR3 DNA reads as TGTGCCAGCAGCCAAAAGCAGGGACTCTACAATGAGCAGTTCTTC. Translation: CASSQKQGLYNEQFF.

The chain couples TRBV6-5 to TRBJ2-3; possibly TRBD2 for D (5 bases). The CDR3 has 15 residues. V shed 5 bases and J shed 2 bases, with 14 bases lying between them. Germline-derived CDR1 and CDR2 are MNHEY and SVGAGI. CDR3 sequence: CASSPWTRPTDTQYF. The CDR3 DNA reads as TGTGCCAGCAGTCCGTGGACTCGGCCCACAGATACGCAGTATTTT.

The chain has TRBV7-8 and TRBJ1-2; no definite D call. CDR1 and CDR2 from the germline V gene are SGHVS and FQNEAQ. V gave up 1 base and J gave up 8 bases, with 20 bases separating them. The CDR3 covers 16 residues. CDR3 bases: TGTGCCAGCAGCTTAGGAGCGCAGCTTCTGATGGAAGGCTACACCTTC. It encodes CASSLGAQLLMEGYTF.

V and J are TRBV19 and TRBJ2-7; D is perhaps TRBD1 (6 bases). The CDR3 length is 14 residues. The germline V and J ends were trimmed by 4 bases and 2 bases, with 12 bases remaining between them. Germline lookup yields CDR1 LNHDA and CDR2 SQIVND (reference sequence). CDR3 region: CASSKTGPPYEQYF. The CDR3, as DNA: TGTGCCAGTAGTAAGACAGGCCCTCCCTACGAGCAGTACTTC. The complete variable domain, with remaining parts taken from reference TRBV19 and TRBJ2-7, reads DGGITQSPKYLFRKEGQNVTLSCEQNLNHDAMYWYRQDPGQGLRLIYYSQIVNDFQKGDIAEGYSVSREKKESFPLTVTSAQKNPTAFYLCASSKTGPPYEQYFGPGTRLTVT.

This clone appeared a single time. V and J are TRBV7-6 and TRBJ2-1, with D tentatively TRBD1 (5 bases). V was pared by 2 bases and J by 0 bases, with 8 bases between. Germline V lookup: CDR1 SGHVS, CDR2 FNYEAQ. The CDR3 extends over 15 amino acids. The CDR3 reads CASSLQGNSYNEQFF. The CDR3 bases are TGTGCCAGCAGCTTACAGGGAAACTCCTACAATGAGCAGTTCTTC.

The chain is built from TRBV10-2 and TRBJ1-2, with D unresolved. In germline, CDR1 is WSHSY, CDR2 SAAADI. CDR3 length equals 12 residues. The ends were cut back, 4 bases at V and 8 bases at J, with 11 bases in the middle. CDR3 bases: TGCGCCAGCAGTGTGGAGCCGGGAGGCTACACCTTC. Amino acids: CASSVEPGGYTF.

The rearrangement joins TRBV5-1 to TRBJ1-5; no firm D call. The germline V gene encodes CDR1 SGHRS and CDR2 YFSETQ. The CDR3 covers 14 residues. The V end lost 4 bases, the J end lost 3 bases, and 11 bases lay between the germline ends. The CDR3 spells CASSPTGINQPQHF. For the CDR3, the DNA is TGCGCCAGCAGCCCGACGGGGATCAATCAGCCCCAGCATTTT.

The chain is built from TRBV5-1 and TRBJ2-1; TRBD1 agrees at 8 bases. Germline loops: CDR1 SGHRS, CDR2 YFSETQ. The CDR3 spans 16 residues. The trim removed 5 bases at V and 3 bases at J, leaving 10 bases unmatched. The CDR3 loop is CASRPTGTGSYNEQFF. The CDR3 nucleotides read TGCGCCAGCAGACCCACCGGGACAGGAAGCTACAATGAGCAGTTCTTC.

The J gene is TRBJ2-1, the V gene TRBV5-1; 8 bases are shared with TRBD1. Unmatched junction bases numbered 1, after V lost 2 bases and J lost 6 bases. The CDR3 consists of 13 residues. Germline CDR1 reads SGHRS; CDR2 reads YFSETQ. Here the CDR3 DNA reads TGCGCCAGCAGCTTCGGACAGGGCAATGAGCAGTTCTTC. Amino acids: CASSFGQGNEQFF.